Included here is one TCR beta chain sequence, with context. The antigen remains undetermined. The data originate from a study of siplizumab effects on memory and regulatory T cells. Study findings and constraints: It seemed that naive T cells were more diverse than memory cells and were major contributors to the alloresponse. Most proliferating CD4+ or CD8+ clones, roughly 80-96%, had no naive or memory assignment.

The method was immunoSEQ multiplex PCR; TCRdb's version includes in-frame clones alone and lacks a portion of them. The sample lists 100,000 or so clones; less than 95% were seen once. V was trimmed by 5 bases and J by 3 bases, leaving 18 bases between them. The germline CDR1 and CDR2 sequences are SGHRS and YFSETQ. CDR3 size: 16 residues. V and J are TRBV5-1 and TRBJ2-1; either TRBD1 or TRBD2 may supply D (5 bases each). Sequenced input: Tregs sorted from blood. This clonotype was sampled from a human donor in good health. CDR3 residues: CASSLQVGTLYNEQFF. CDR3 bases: TGCGCCAGCAGTTTACAGGTAGGGACCCTCTACAATGAGCAGTTCTTC.